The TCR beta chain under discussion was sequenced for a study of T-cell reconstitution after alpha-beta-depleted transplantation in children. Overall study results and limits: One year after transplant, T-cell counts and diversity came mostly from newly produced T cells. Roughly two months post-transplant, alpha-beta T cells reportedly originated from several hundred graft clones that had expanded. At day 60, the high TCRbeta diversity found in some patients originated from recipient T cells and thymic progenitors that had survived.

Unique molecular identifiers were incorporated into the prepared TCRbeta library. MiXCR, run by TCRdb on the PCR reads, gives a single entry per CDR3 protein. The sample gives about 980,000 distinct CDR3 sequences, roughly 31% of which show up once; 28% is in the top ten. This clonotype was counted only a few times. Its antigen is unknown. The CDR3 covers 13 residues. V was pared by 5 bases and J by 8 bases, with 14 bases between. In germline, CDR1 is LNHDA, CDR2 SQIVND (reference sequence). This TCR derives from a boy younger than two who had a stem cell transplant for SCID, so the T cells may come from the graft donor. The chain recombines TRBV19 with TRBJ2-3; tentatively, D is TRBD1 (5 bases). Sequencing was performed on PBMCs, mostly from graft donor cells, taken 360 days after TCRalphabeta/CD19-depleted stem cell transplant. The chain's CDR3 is CASSDRGIGTQYF. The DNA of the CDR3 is TGTGCCAGTAGTGATAGGGGAATTGGTACGCAGTATTTT.